The next 14 T cell receptor beta chains were all read from a single sample in a study of T cells in tuberculosis. Generated by immunoSEQ multiplex PCR, the TCRdb table keeps only in-frame clones and is missing some. The sample shows tens of thousands of clones, approximately 94% of them seen only once. The specimen was PBMCs. Receptors originate from a donor between 10 and 29 years old with latent tuberculosis or without tuberculosis infection. Some clones in this sample may be carry-over from other donors' samples.

The chain carries TRBV10-3 and TRBJ1-2; possible D gene TRBD1, 5 bases. The CDR3 totals 12 residues. The ends were cut back, 8 bases at V and 0 bases at J, with 7 bases in the middle. From germline, CDR1 is ENHRY and CDR2 SYGVKD. This CDR3 is CAIGGTNYGYTF. The CDR3 nucleotides read TGTGCCATCGGGGGGACTAACTATGGCTACACCTTC.

The rearrangement links TRBV29-1 to TRBJ2-6, with 11 bases lining up with TRBD1. The CDR3 is 15 amino acids. V gave up 6 bases and J gave up 0 bases; unmatched junction bases: 1. The germline gives CDR1 SQVTM, CDR2 ANQGSEA. The CDR3 spells CSVGQGASGANVLTF. The CDR3, as DNA: TGCAGCGTAGGACAGGGGGCCTCTGGGGCCAACGTCCTGACTTTC.

The V call is TRBV19, the J call TRBJ2-2; 8 bases align to TRBD1. J lost 6 bases, V lost 6 bases, and 3 bases had no gene match. This CDR3 comprises 13 residues. Per germline, CDR1 LNHDA and CDR2 SQIVND (reference sequence). The CDR3 spells CASRRQGSGELFF. In nucleotides, the CDR3 is TGTGCCAGTAGACGACAGGGGTCCGGGGAGCTGTTTTTT.

The V and J genes are TRBV4-1 and TRBJ1-1; D may be TRBD1 (5 bases). CDR3 length: 15 amino acids. CDR1 MGHRA and CDR2 YSYEKL come from the germline V gene. Trimming stripped 4 bases from V and 0 bases from J, with 12 bases between. The CDR3 is CASSPAGPMNTEAFF. Here the CDR3 DNA reads TGCGCCAGCAGCCCTGCGGGACCTATGAACACTGAAGCTTTCTTT.

The chain links TRBV5-1 to TRBJ1-1; D gene uncertain. In germline, CDR1 is SGHRS, CDR2 YFSETQ. The CDR3 extends over 14 amino acids. V lost 0 bases, J lost 4 bases, and 10 bases lay in between. CDR3 nucleotides: TGCGCCAGCAGCTTGGCCGGGGTAAGCACTGAAGCTTTCTTT. Its protein is CASSLAGVSTEAFF.

This sequence joins TRBV20-1 and TRBJ1-2, with D possibly TRBD1 on 5 matching bases. V was trimmed by 3 bases and J by 8 bases, leaving 7 bases between them. Germline V gene data show CDR1 as DFQATT and CDR2 as SNEGSKA (reference sequence). The CDR3 runs 10 residues. CDR3 sequence (DNA): TGCAGTGCTAGTGACAGCGGCTACACCTTC. This codes for CSASDSGYTF.

V and J are TRBV4-3 and TRBJ1-2; D not resolved. Trimming removed 0 bases from V and 2 bases from J, with 7 bases in between. Germline-derived CDR1 and CDR2 are LGHNA and YSLEER. The CDR3 length is 14 residues. In nucleotides, the CDR3 is TGCGCCAGCAGCCAAGAAACCGGGAACTATGGCTACACCTTC. Its translation: CASSQETGNYGYTF.

This clone has just one count. V gene TRBV5-1 combines with J gene TRBJ2-7; D is possibly TRBD1 (6 bases). Trimming took off 2 bases at V and 7 bases at J, with 13 bases between the two ends. The V gene's germline CDR1 is SGHRS and CDR2 YFSETQ. This CDR3 has 13 amino acids. The CDR3 spells CASSLRTGREQYF. Here the CDR3 DNA reads TGCGCCAGCAGCTTACGAACAGGGAGAGAGCAGTACTTC.

The chain links TRBV7-9 to TRBJ1-3, with 7 bases fitting TRBD1. With 5 bases clipped from V and 8 bases from J, the junction kept 12 bases outside the gene matches. The CDR3 loop spans 15 amino acids. Germline V gives CDR1 SEHNR, CDR2 FQNEAQ (reference sequence). The chain's CDR3 is CASSPRDSSRHTIYF. The CDR3 bases are TGTGCCAGCAGCCCCCGGGACAGCAGCAGACACACCATATATTTT.

V is TRBV13 and J is TRBJ1-1; maybe TRBD1 (5 bases). The CDR3 covers 11 residues. Germline lookup yields CDR1 PRHDT and CDR2 FYEKMQ (reference sequence). Trimming pared 1 base from V and 8 bases from J, leaving 5 bases between. The CDR3: CASSLDREAFF. CDR3 sequence (DNA): TGTGCCAGCAGCTTAGACAGGGAAGCTTTCTTT.

The chain is built from TRBV5-4 and TRBJ2-7; TRBD2 agrees at 8 bases. Germline values: CDR1 SGHNT, CDR2 YYREEE (reference sequence). The CDR3 spans 14 residues. V gave up 2 bases and J gave up 5 bases; unmatched junction bases: 6. CDR3 protein: CASSFSGGVNEQYF. DNA for the CDR3: TGTGCCAGCAGCTTCTCCGGGGGGGTCAACGAGCAGTACTTC.

CDR3: CASSQSGQGAVEQYF. Written as DNA, the CDR3 is TGTGCCAGCAGTCAATCGGGACAGGGGGCTGTCGAGCAGTACTTC. This chain links TRBV6-5 with TRBJ2-7; 12 bases line up with TRBD1. The CDR3 loop spans 15 amino acids. The germline gives CDR1 MNHEY, CDR2 SVGAGI. V gave up 5 bases and J gave up 6 bases; unmatched junction bases: 8.

This clone was recorded a few times. The chain combines TRBV30 with TRBJ1-2, with D perhaps matching TRBD1 (6 bases). The CDR3 is 13 amino acids. V was clipped by 2 bases and J by 6 bases, with 13 bases between them. CDR1 is GTSNPN and CDR2 is SVGIG in the germline V gene (reference sequence). The CDR3 nucleotides are TGTGCCTGGAGTATCGGGACATACGATGGCTACACCTTC. It encodes CAWSIGTYDGYTF.

V usage is TRBV30 and J usage is TRBJ2-1; TRBD2 is a possible D gene (6 bases). The germline V gene encodes CDR1 GTSNPN and CDR2 SVGIG (reference sequence). The CDR3 is 12 residues long. CDR3 residues: CLSTRPYNEQFF. Here the CDR3 DNA reads TGTCTCTCGACTAGACCCTACAATGAGCAGTTCTTC.